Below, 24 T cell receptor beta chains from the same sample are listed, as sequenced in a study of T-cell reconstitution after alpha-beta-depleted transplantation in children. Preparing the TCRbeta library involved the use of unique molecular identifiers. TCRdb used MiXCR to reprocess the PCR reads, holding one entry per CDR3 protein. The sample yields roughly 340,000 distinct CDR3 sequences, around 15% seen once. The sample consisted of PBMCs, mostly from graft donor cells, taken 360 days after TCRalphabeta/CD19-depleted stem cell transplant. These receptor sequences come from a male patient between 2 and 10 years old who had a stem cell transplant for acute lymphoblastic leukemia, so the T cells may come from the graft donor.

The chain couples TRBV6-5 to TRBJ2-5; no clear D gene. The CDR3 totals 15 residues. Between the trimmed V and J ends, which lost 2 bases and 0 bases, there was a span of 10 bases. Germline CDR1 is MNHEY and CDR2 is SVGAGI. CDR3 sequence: CASSYVHLDQETQYF. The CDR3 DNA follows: TGTGCCAGCAGTTACGTTCATCTTGACCAAGAGACCCAGTACTTC.

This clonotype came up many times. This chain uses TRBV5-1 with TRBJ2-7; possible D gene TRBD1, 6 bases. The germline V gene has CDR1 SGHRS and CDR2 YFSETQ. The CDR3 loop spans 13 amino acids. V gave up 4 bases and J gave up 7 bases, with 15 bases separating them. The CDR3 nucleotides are TGCGCCAGCAGCGCCCTAGCACAGGGTGAGCAGTACTTC. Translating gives CASSALAQGEQYF.

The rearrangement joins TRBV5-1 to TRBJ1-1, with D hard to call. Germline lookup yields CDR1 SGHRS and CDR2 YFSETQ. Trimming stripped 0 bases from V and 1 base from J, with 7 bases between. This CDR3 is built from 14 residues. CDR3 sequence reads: CASSLVPGNTEAFF. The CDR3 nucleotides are TGCGCCAGCAGCTTGGTTCCGGGGAACACTGAAGCTTTCTTT.

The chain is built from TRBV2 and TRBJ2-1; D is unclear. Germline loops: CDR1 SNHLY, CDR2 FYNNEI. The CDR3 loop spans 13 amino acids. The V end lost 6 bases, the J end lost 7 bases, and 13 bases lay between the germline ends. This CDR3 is CASSPPSSNEQFF. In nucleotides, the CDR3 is TGTGCCAGCAGCCCCCCAAGCTCAAATGAGCAGTTCTTC.

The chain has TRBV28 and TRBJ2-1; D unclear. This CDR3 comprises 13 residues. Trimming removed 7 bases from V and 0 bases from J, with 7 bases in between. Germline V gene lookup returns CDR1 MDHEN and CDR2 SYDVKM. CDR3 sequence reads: CASTRFSYNEQFF. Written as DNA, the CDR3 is TGTGCCAGCACCCGTTTCTCCTACAATGAGCAGTTCTTC.

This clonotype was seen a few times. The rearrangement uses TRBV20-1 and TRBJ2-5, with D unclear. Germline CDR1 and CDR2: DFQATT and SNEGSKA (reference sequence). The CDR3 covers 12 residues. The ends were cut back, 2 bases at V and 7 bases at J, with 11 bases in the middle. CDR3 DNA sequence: TGCAGTGCTAGAAAGGAGCTCTTGACCCAGTACTTC. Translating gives CSARKELLTQYF.

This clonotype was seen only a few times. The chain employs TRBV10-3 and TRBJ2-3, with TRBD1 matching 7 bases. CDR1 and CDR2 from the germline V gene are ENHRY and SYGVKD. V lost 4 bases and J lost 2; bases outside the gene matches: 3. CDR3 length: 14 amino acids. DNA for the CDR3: TGTGCCATCAGTGCACAGGGGACCACAGATACGCAGTATTTT. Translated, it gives CAISAQGTTDTQYF.

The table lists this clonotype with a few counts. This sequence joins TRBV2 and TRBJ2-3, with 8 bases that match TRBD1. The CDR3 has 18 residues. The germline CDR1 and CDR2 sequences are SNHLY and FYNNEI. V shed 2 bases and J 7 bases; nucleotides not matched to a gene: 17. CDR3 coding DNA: TGTGCCAGCAGTGAATTTAGGGACTTGACAGGGGTCAGAAATACGCAGTATTTT. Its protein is CASSEFRDLTGVRNTQYF.

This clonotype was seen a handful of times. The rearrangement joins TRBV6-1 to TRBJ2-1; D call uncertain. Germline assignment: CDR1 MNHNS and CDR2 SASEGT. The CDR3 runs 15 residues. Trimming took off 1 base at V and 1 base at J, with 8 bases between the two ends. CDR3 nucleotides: TGTGCCAGCAGTGAAGACTACGTATCCTACAATGAGCAGTTCTTC. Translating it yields CASSEDYVSYNEQFF.

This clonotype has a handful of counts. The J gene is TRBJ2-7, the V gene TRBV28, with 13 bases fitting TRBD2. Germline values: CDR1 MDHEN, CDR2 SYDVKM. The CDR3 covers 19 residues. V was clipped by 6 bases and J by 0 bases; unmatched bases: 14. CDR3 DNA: TGTGCCAGCAGCCGATTACTAGCGGGAGGGGAGATAAGCTCCTACGAGCAGTACTTC. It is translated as CASSRLLAGGEISSYEQYF.

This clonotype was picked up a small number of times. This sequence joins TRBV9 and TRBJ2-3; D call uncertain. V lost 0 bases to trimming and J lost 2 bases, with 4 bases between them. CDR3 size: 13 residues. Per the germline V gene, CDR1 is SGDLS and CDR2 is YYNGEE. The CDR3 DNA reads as TGTGCCAGCAGCGTAGACCCCACAGATACGCAGTATTTT. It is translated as CASSVDPTDTQYF.

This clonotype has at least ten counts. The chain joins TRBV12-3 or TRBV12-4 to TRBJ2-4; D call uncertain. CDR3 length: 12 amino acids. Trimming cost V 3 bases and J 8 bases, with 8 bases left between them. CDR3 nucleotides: TGTGCCAGCAGTTTCCCTCAAGACATTCAGTACTTC. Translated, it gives CASSFPQDIQYF.

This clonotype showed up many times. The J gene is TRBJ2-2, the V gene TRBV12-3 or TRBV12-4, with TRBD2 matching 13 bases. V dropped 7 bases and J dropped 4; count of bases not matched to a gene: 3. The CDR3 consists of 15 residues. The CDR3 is CASMTSGRITGELFF. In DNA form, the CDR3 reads TGTGCCAGCATGACTAGCGGGAGGATCACCGGGGAGCTGTTTTTT.

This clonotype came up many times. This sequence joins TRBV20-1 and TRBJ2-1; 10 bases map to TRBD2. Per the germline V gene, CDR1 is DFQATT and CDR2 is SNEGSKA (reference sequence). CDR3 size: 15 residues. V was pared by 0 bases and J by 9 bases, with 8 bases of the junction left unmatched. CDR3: CSARDVLAGDLEQFF. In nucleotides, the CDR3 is TGCAGTGCTAGAGATGTCCTAGCGGGAGATCTTGAGCAGTTCTTC.

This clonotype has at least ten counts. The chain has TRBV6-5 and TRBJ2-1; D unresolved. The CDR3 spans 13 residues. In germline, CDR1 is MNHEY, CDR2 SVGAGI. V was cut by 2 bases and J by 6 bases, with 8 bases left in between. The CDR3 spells CASSYSHFNEQFF. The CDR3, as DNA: TGTGCCAGCAGTTACAGCCACTTCAATGAGCAGTTCTTC.

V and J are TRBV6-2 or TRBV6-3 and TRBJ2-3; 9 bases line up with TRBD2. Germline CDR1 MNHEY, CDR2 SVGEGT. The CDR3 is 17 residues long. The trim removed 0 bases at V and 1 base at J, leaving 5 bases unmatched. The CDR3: CASSYSMREGRTDTQYF. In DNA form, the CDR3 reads TGTGCCAGCAGTTACTCGATGCGGGAGGGGCGCACAGATACGCAGTATTTT.

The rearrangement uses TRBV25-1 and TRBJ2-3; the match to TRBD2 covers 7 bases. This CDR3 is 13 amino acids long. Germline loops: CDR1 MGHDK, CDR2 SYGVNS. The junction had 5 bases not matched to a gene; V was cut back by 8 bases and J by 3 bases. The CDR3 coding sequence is TGTGCCAGCGGGAGGGAGGGTACAGATACGCAGTATTTT. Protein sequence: CASGREGTDTQYF.

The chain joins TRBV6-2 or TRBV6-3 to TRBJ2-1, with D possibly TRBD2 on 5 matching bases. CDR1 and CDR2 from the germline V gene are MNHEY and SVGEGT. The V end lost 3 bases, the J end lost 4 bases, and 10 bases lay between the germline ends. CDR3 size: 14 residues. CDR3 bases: TGTGCCAGCAGTTATCGGCGAGGGTACAATGAGCAGTTCTTC. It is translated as CASSYRRGYNEQFF.

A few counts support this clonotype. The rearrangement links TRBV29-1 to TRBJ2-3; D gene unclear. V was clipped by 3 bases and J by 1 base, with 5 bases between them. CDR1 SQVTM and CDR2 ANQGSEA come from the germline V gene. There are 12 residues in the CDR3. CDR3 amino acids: CSVDTGTDTQYF. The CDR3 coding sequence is TGCAGCGTTGATACGGGCACAGATACGCAGTATTTT.

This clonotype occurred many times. The CDR3 DNA is TGTGCCAGCAGAGCTAAGGGTTCGGCCCATGAGCAGTTCTTC. This sequence encodes CASRAKGSAHEQFF. This sequence joins TRBV12-3 or TRBV12-4 and TRBJ2-1, with D unclear. V was cut by 6 bases and J by 8 bases, with 17 bases left in between. The CDR3 is 14 residues long.

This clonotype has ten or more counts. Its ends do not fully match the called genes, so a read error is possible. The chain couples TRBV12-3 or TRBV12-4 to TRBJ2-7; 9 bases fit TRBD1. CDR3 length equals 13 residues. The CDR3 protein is CASSPRAGQGRHF. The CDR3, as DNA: TGTGCCAGCAGTCCGCGTGCGGGACAGGGCCGGCACTTC.

The CDR3 here is CASSLVLNSGVTGELFF. The DNA for the CDR3 is TGTGCCAGCAGCTTAGTACTTAACAGCGGGGTCACCGGGGAGCTGTTTTTT. The chain employs TRBV7-6 and TRBJ2-2, with 7 bases aligning to TRBD2. There are 17 residues in the CDR3. Trimming took 1 base from V and 4 from J; bases not matched to a gene: 9. Per the germline V gene, CDR1 is SGHVS and CDR2 is FNYEAQ.

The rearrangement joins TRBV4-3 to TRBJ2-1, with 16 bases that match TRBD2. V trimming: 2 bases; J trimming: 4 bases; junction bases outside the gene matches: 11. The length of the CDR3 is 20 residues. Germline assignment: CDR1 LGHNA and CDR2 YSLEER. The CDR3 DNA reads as TGCGCCAGCAGCCAACTAGGGACTAGCGGGAGGGCGTTGGGATACAATGAGCAGTTCTTC. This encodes CASSQLGTSGRALGYNEQFF.

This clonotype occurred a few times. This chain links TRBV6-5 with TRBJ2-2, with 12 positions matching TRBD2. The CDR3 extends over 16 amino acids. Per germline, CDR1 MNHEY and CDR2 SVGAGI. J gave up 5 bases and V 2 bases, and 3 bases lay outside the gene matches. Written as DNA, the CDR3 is TGTGCCAGCAGTTACCGGACTAGCGGGGCAACCGGGGAGCTGTTTTTT. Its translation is CASSYRTSGATGELFF.